This TCR beta chain was recorded in a study of shared clonotypes between healthy human individuals (dated by TCRdb to the early 2020s). Turning to the overall study: The cohort included three men and a couple of women between 18 and 49 years of age. Libraries were prepared and TCR repertoires were sequenced by different laboratories using diverse techniques, in order to increase sequencing depth and limit assay-specific biases. Blood TCR repertoires of a handful of healthy adults were deeply sequenced to estimate repertoire size and the extent of clonotype sharing between individuals. Each donor's leukapheresis produced roughly between roughly 0.85 and 9.5 billion PBMCs. Per donor, three plates each were used for CD4 naive and CD4 memory, two for CD8 naive, and one for CD8 memory.

Using the deep immunoSEQ assay, multiplex PCR amplified TCR CDR3 regions from genomic DNA. Genomic DNA extracted from each cell subset was distributed evenly over all wells of several immunoSEQ 96-well plates, and each plate served as one replicate. For sorted subsets, approximately 210 ng genomic DNA, equal to about 30,000 T cell genomes, was loaded into each replicate PCR. Purified libraries were measured with a Qubit 3.0 fluorometer, size-checked on a Bioanalyzer 2100, and measured again with the KAPA Library Quantification kit. Every immunoSEQ 96-well plate was sequenced on a dedicated single-read 150-cycle Illumina NextSeq 550 flow cell. Turning to the authors' computational methods: Because only junctional sequences without quality scores were contained in the immunoSEQ output, filtering matching that applied to full-length reads could not be performed. To assign V/J genes and CDR3, sequences were annotated against IMGT germline references using PyIR, a Python wrapper for IgBLAST v1.9. Reads were removed for weak V/J assignments (E-value above 1e-6), missing CDR3, stop codons, out-of-frame junctions, or ambiguous translated residues. V3J clonotypes were defined as sequences sharing an identical inferred V gene, J gene, and CDR3 amino acid sequence. Percentage overlap between repertoires was calculated by dividing the number of shared unique clonotypes by the size of the smaller repertoire. Repertoire richness was assessed with RTK rarefaction, the Chao1 estimator, and Recon v2.1 estimates of unobserved clonotypes. For all TCRbeta clonotypes obtained by the gDNA method from a few donors, generation probabilities were computed with OLGA. The table was pulled from immuneACCESS by TCRdb, which kept in-frame rearrangements only. Such tables lose some clones; where checked, under half of the loss comes from unresolved V genes, and the rest has no known cause. The V and J calls and the clone size are those of that table, but D and trimming were determined from the DNA. This sample comprises 2 million to 2.5 million clones, 85% to 95% of them detected only once. The top ten hold 0.39% of the sample.

This clone was observed once. The antigen it recognizes is unknown. No per-base quality is available; no much larger clone lies one base away. V was cut back by 6 bases and J by 7 bases, leaving a gap of 9 bases between them. From the cysteine up to the phenylalanine, the CDR3 has a length of 11 residues. The retained sequence is limited to the CDR3, 33 bases, with the frame set at the first base. In the germline V gene, CDR1 corresponds to KGHSH and CDR2 to LQKENI. What the study reported, not specific to this receptor: Rarefaction of sorted-subset datasets indicated incomplete sequencing despite the large sequencing depth. Sampling was restricted to blood, and TCR repertoires in tissue are likely to differ from TCR repertoires in blood. Pairwise subsampling indicated that sequencing depth was expected to affect the degree of clonotype sharing among donors. When four donors were compared, the shared fraction of clonotypes was around 5% for naive CD4, over 3% for naive CD8, roughly 2.3% for memory CD4, and 0.35% to 0.4% for memory CD8. Because the study included a small number of donors, the genetic and exposure-history diversity represented was limited. Estimated clonotype richness was generally larger for naive than for memory subsets. Compared with non-shared clonotypes, clonotypes shared by all four sorted-subset donors had higher generation probabilities.

Healthy HIV-negative adults with no recently reported acute infections or vaccinations were included as donors. Only Caucasian adults living in Nashville, Tennessee, USA were represented among the donors. CD4+ T cells were enriched by magnetic negative selection; naive cells were then positively selected on CD45RA, and the negative fraction formed the memory subset. After blood collection by leukapheresis, PBMCs were isolated using Ficoll-Histopaque density gradient centrifugation and then cryopreserved in the vapor phase of liquid nitrogen. Analytical flow cytometry was used to check the purity and quantity of each magnetically sorted T cell population. Genomic DNA was isolated from every sorted fraction and measured by UV absorbance on a Nanodrop 2000c.

The chain is assembled from TRBV18 and TRBJ1-1; the D gene lacks a confident call. The sequenced sample was naive CD4+ T cells from PBMCs. This sample's cell subset or site label indicates: CD45RA+ positively selected. This clonotype originated in a man between 18 and 29 years old in good health. Some clones in this sample may be carry-over from other donors' samples. The bases are TGTGCCAGCTCCCTTGGGGTTGAAGCTTTCTTT. Its protein reads: CASSLGVEAFF.